The rows below give T cell receptor beta chains drawn from one sample of a study of shared clonotypes between healthy human individuals. The assay was immunoSEQ multiplex PCR, and TCRdb's table has in-frame clones only and misses some. The data hold approximately 1.5 million clones, with around 98.5% observed a single time. The sequencing sample was made of naive CD4+ T cells sorted from blood. The source of these receptors is a man younger than 40 in good health. The CDR3 runs from the conserved cysteine through the conserved F or W. The order of the fields is clone size, D gene, V gene, J gene, CDR3 protein, CDR3 DNA. The D gene is left open where the match is weak. The size field is filled for only some rows; it gives once, few, many or a size class.

>-|-|TRBV7-6|TRBJ2-7
CASTTTRSQSVQYF
TGTGCCAGCACCACGACTAGAAGTCAATCGGTGCAGTACTTC
>-|TRBD2|TRBV9|TRBJ2-1
CASSDTSGSWNEQFF
TGTGCCAGCAGCGACACTAGCGGGAGTTGGAATGAGCAGTTCTTC
>-|TRBD2|TRBV18|TRBJ2-5
CASSPLPGGLAKETQYF
TGTGCCAGCTCACCCCTACCGGGGGGACTAGCGAAAGAGACCCAGTACTTC
>-|-|TRBV30|TRBJ2-1
CASYSAGISNEQFF
TGTGCCAGCTACTCCGCGGGGATAAGCAATGAGCAGTTCTTC
>-|-|TRBV28|TRBJ1-2
CASSQGVRF
TGTGCCAGCAGTCAGGGTGTGAGATTC
>-|-|TRBV19|TRBJ2-1
CASSIDRDRRNNEQFF
TGTGCCAGTAGTATAGATAGAGACAGACGGAACAATGAGCAGTTCTTC
>-|TRBD2|TRBV28|TRBJ2-7
CASRETSGTSYEQYF
TGTGCCAGCAGGGAGACTAGCGGGACCTCCTACGAGCAGTACTTC
>-|-|TRBV6-6|TRBJ1-1
CASSYSGRENTEAFF
TGTGCCAGCAGTTACTCAGGCAGAGAGAACACTGAAGCTTTCTTT
>-|-|TRBV7-9|TRBJ1-5
CASSPGDSNQPQHF
TGTGCCAGCAGTCCGGGAGATAGCAATCAGCCCCAGCATTTT
>-|-|TRBV20-1|TRBJ2-7
CSARVVEGSYF
TGCAGTGCTAGAGTGGTGGAAGGGAGCTACTTC
>-|TRBD1|TRBV7-8|TRBJ2-3
CASSSRDRGTDTQYF
TGTGCCAGCAGCTCCAGGGACAGGGGAACAGATACGCAGTATTTT
>-|-|TRBV9|TRBJ2-1
CASSVASSGGYNEQFF
TGTGCCAGCAGCGTAGCCTCCTCCGGGGGTTACAATGAGCAGTTCTTC
>-|-|TRBV6-6|TRBJ1-4
CASRVPANEKLFF
TGTGCCAGCAGGGTACCAGCTAATGAAAAACTGTTTTTT
>-|TRBD2|TRBV18|TRBJ2-5
CASSPLASGTQETQYF
TGTGCCAGCTCACCCCTCGCTAGCGGGACCCAAGAGACCCAGTACTTC
>-|-|TRBV5-5|TRBJ1-2
CASSPRGTYGYTF
TGTGCCAGCAGTCCCAGGGGTACCTATGGCTACACCTTC
>-|-|TRBV7-6|TRBJ2-1
CASSSNTLTYNEQFF
TGTGCCAGCAGCTCCAACACTCTGACCTACAATGAGCAGTTCTTC
>-|-|TRBV5-1|TRBJ2-5
CASSLAGTVQETQYF
TGCGCCAGCAGCTTGGCCGGGACGGTACAAGAGACCCAGTACTTC
>-|-|TRBV19|TRBJ2-2
CASTPPASRDTGELFF
TGTGCCAGTACCCCCCCGGCTAGCAGAGACACCGGGGAGCTGTTTTTT
>-|TRBD1|TRBV6-5|TRBJ2-7
CASSYRRTGYEQYF
TGTGCCAGCAGTTACCGGCGGACAGGCTACGAGCAGTACTTC
>-|TRBD1|TRBV6-1|TRBJ2-2
CASTRTGSTGELFF
TGTGCCAGCACTCGGACAGGCAGCACCGGGGAGCTGTTTTTT
>-|-|TRBV11-2|TRBJ1-5
CASSFGLAGTGPQHF
TGTGCCAGCAGCTTCGGCTTAGCAGGGACCGGGCCCCAGCATTTT
>-|-|TRBV7-9|TRBJ2-5
CASSFPGSSQYF
TGTGCCAGCAGCTTCCCCGGGAGTAGCCAGTACTTC
>-|-|TRBV5-1|TRBJ1-1
CASSGAGIMNTEAFF
TGCGCCAGCAGCGGGGCAGGGATTATGAACACTGAAGCTTTCTTT
>-|TRBD1|TRBV28|TRBJ1-2
CASSLYGTDYGYTF
TGTGCCAGCAGTTTATATGGGACAGATTATGGCTACACCTTC
>-|-|TRBV29-1|TRBJ1-5
CSAQGRNQPQHF
TGCAGCGCCCAGGGACGCAATCAGCCCCAGCATTTT
>-|-|TRBV27|TRBJ1-5
CASSFRRGLQPQHF
TGTGCCAGCAGTTTTCGCAGGGGTCTACAGCCCCAGCATTTT
>-|-|TRBV2|TRBJ2-3
CASSRNGDTQYF
TGTGCCAGCAGCCGTAATGGAGATACGCAGTATTTT
>-|-|TRBV2|TRBJ1-2
CASSTTYPYGYTF
TGTGCCAGCAGTACTACCTACCCCTATGGCTACACCTTC
>-|-|TRBV7-2|TRBJ2-7
CASSSSGIRSEQYF
TGTGCCAGCAGCTCGAGCGGTATAAGGTCCGAGCAGTACTTC
>-|TRBD2|TRBV5-1|TRBJ2-3
CASSAGLAASTDTQYF
TGCGCCAGCAGCGCGGGACTAGCGGCTAGCACAGATACGCAGTATTTT
>-|TRBD2|TRBV19|TRBJ2-2
CASRRLAVTNTGELFF
TGTGCCAGCCGCCGACTAGCGGTTACGAACACCGGGGAGCTGTTTTTT
>-|TRBD2|TRBV5-1|TRBJ2-3
CASSSTAGVSTDTQYF
TGCGCCAGCAGCTCGACGGCGGGAGTCAGCACAGATACGCAGTATTTT
>-|-|TRBV19|TRBJ2-1
CASSILESGYNEQFF
TGTGCCAGTAGTATTTTGGAGTCAGGATACAATGAGCAGTTCTTC
>-|TRBD2|TRBV5-1|TRBJ2-7
CASSLIWGGVEQYF
TGCGCCAGCAGCTTGATCTGGGGAGGGGTTGAGCAGTACTTC
>-|-|TRBV29-1|TRBJ2-5
CSVGLLGIQTQYF
TGCAGCGTTGGGCTCCTAGGGATACAGACCCAGTACTTC
>-|TRBD1|TRBV29-1|TRBJ2-5
CSVGPGQGQETQYF
TGCAGCGTAGGACCGGGACAGGGCCAAGAGACCCAGTACTTC
>-|TRBD2|TRBV6-5|TRBJ2-7
CASSYLAGVVGEQYF
TGTGCCAGCAGTTACTTAGCGGGAGTTGTGGGCGAGCAGTACTTC
>-|TRBD2|TRBV29-1|TRBJ2-7
CSVRVGGWSSYEQYF
TGCAGCGTCAGAGTGGGAGGGTGGAGCTCCTACGAGCAGTACTTC
>-|-|TRBV11-1|TRBJ2-7
CASSPRLVSEQYF
TGTGCCAGCAGCCCGAGACTAGTCTCCGAGCAGTACTTC
>once|-|TRBV9|TRBJ2-2
CASSVPGINTGELFF
TGTGCCAGCAGCGTACCCGGGATAAACACCGGGGAGCTGTTTTTT
>-|TRBD2|TRBV27|TRBJ2-7
CASSLIGGVNYEQYF
TGTGCCAGCAGTTTAATCGGGGGGGTTAACTACGAGCAGTACTTC